This paragraph covers one T cell receptor (beta chain) sequence. The protocol was immunoSEQ multiplex PCR, while the TCRdb copy is restricted to in-frame clones and leaves out a portion. The sample comprises about 1 million clones, about 76% of which are singletons, and about 1.5% rests with the top ten. The data belong to a study of shared clonotypes between healthy human individuals. The germline V and J ends were trimmed by 8 bases and 1 base, with 16 bases remaining between them. The germline V gene encodes CDR1 ENHRY and CDR2 SYGVKD. The CDR3 totals 15 residues. The chain uses TRBV10-3 and TRBJ2-3; D is possibly TRBD2 (7 bases). Sequencing used memory CD4+ T cells sorted from blood. Subset meaning: CD45RA-negative fraction. The origin of this receptor is a man between 18 and 29 years old in good health. CDR3 in DNA: TGTGCCATCCGCGCCGCGGGGGCCCGCACAGATACGCAGTATTTT. It yields the protein CAIRAAGARTDTQYF.